These 27 T cell receptor beta chains were all obtained from the same sample, sequenced in a study of CD8+ T cells in alopecia areata. Extracted from the samples, RNA was reverse transcribed into cDNA to serve as the sequencing template. Sequencing was performed with immunoSEQ multiplex PCR; in TCRdb, only in-frame clones are kept and a portion is missing. The table shows around 190,000 clones, with under 70% occurring only once. Treatment defined: oral pan-JAK inhibitor, 5-10 mg twice daily. Sequenced material: CD4+ T cells sorted from blood, taken at week 4, from a patient treated with tofacitinib. These receptors all stem from a human donor with alopecia areata.

This rearrangement joins TRBV6-5 to TRBJ1-3; maybe TRBD1 (5 bases). The CDR3 spans 16 residues. Germline CDR1 MNHEY, CDR2 SVGAGI. The V and J ends lost 2 bases and 0 bases respectively, with 11 bases between them. CDR3 in DNA: TGTGCCAGCAGTTACACACAGGAGTTCTCTGGAAACACCATATATTTT. This encodes CASSYTQEFSGNTIYF.

The V and J genes are TRBV10-3 and TRBJ1-6, with D possibly TRBD1 on 6 matching bases. V shed 0 bases and J shed 8 bases, with 11 bases lying between them. Germline CDR1 ENHRY, CDR2 SYGVKD. The CDR3 loop spans 15 amino acids. Here the CDR3 reads CAISESRKGDSPLHF. The DNA for the CDR3 is TGTGCCATCAGTGAGTCGAGGAAGGGGGATTCACCCCTCCACTTT.

As concerns this clone: A junction end diverges from the germline sequence, so it may reflect a read error. This chain's CDR3 is CASSLTPLARDTQYF. DNA for the CDR3: TGTGCCAGCAGCCTAACTCCACTAGCACGGGATACGCAGTATTTT. V usage is TRBV7-3 and J usage is TRBJ2-3, with D perhaps matching TRBD2 (6 bases). The CDR3 is made up of 15 amino acids. CDR1 and CDR2 from the germline V gene are SGHTA and FQGTGA.

The rearrangement uses TRBV11-2 and TRBJ2-1, with a tentative D call TRBD1 (5 bases). This CDR3 is 15 amino acids long. Germline V gives CDR1 SGHAT, CDR2 FQNNGV. V dropped 6 bases and J dropped 0 bases, with 12 bases sitting between them. CDR3 nucleotide sequence: TGTGCCAGCAGACCCTTTAGGGGCTCCTACAATGAGCAGTTCTTC. It codes for CASRPFRGSYNEQFF.

This clone showed up just a few times. The V gene is TRBV2, the J gene TRBJ2-6; D remains unclear. V was trimmed by 2 bases and J by 0 bases, leaving 11 bases between them. In germline, CDR1 is SNHLY, CDR2 FYNNEI. The CDR3 length is 17 residues. This CDR3 is CASSESWQTSGANVLTF. In DNA, the CDR3 is TGTGCCAGCAGTGAATCGTGGCAGACCTCTGGGGCCAACGTCCTGACTTTC.

The rearrangement links TRBV29-1 to TRBJ1-2, with D maybe TRBD1 (5 bases). The V and J ends lost 1 base and 2 bases respectively, with 11 bases between them. Germline CDR1 and CDR2: SQVTM and ANQGSEA. The CDR3 covers 14 residues. CDR3 in DNA: TGCAGCGTTGAAGGTTGGACACCGAACTATGGCTACACCTTC. Its protein is CSVEGWTPNYGYTF.

The genes are TRBV7-9 and TRBJ1-5; possible D gene TRBD1, 6 bases. This CDR3 is 15 amino acids long. Looked up from germline, CDR1 is SEHNR and CDR2 is FQNEAQ (reference sequence). Between the trimmed V and J ends, which lost 3 bases and 1 base, there was a span of 10 bases. For the CDR3, the DNA is TGTGCCAGCAGCTTTTCTCAGGGGAGCAATCAGCCCCAGCATTTT. Translation: CASSFSQGSNQPQHF.

The chain links TRBV19 to TRBJ2-4; D may match TRBD1 or TRBD2 (5 bases each). V gave up 6 bases and J gave up 1 base, with 28 bases separating them. Looked up from germline, CDR1 is LNHDA and CDR2 is SQIVND (reference sequence). CDR3 length equals 20 residues. CDR3 in DNA: TGTGCCAGTAGGCAACCTAGCCGGGTCTACGGGGACGCGGCCAAAAACATTCAGTACTTC. Translated, it gives CASRQPSRVYGDAAKNIQYF.

This clone was seen just once. The V call is TRBV6-5, the J call TRBJ2-5; perhaps TRBD2 as D (5 bases). Per germline, CDR1 MNHEY and CDR2 SVGAGI. V lost 0 bases, J lost 0 bases, and 5 bases lay in between. The CDR3 runs 14 residues. The CDR3 reads CASSYSDYQETQYF. CDR3 in DNA: TGTGCCAGCAGTTACTCGGACTACCAAGAGACCCAGTACTTC.

The chain joins TRBV11-2 to TRBJ2-5; D may be TRBD2 (6 bases). This CDR3 comprises 13 residues. V dropped 1 base and J dropped 3 bases, with 6 bases sitting between them. Germline V CDR1 and CDR2: SGHAT, FQNNGV. The CDR3 region has the DNA TGTGCCAGCAGCTTAGGACTAGAAGAGACCCAGTACTTC. It translates to CASSLGLEETQYF.

The chain joins TRBV13 to TRBJ1-5; D ambiguous. V gave up 5 bases and J gave up 0 bases, with 5 bases separating them. The germline V gene encodes CDR1 PRHDT and CDR2 FYEKMQ (reference sequence). The CDR3 extends over 13 amino acids. The CDR3 region has the DNA TGTGCCAGCAGCACCGGTAGCAATCAGCCCCAGCATTTT. This gives the protein CASSTGSNQPQHF.

This chain uses TRBV2 with TRBJ2-1; 10 positions match TRBD2. With V trimmed by 1 base and J by 4 bases, 4 bases remained unmatched. CDR1 is SNHLY, CDR2 FYNNEI, per germline. The CDR3 contains 16 residues. CDR3 in DNA: TGTGCCAGCAGTGAAGTCCAGCGGGGGGGTTACAATGAGCAGTTCTTC. Its protein is CASSEVQRGGYNEQFF.

Only a few counts were recorded for this clone. V and J are TRBV6-5 and TRBJ2-5; D is perhaps TRBD2 (6 bases). V was cut by 5 bases and J by 5 bases, with 18 bases left in between. The CDR3 is made up of 15 amino acids. The germline CDR1 and CDR2 sequences are MNHEY and SVGAGI. CDR3 residues: CASSLRVGGRETQYF. CDR3 sequence (DNA): TGTGCCAGCAGTCTACGAGTGGGGGGTCGGGAGACCCAGTACTTC.

This chain uses TRBV9 with TRBJ1-3; the D is unclear. V lost 0 bases and J lost 9, with 13 bases in between. CDR3 size: 14 residues. Germline values: CDR1 SGDLS, CDR2 YYNGEE. In DNA form, the CDR3 reads TGTGCCAGCAGCGTAGAGATTGGAGGGAGCACCATATATTTT. Its protein product is CASSVEIGGSTIYF.

This clone was counted a few times. The rearrangement uses TRBV30 and TRBJ2-2; D unresolved. Per the germline V gene, CDR1 is GTSNPN and CDR2 is SVGIG (reference sequence). The CDR3 sequence is 13 residues long. The V end was cut by 3 bases, the J end by 6 bases, with 11 bases between. The CDR3 region is CAWRGSGAGELFF. The CDR3 DNA sequence: TGTGCCTGGAGGGGAAGTGGCGCCGGGGAGCTGTTTTTT.

The gene calls are TRBV2 and TRBJ1-3; TRBD1 matches at 8 bases. CDR3 length equals 14 residues. The V segment lost 4 bases and the J segment 2 bases; nucleotides outside the gene matches: 1. CDR1 and CDR2 from the germline V gene are SNHLY and FYNNEI. Written as DNA, the CDR3 is TGTGCCAGCAGTGTGGACAGGGCTGGAAACACCATATATTTT. Amino acid sequence: CASSVDRAGNTIYF.

In this sample, this clone turned up a few times. The chain uses TRBV5-1 and TRBJ2-2; a possible D gene is TRBD2 (5 bases). The germline V gene has CDR1 SGHRS and CDR2 YFSETQ. This CDR3 has 14 residues. V was pared by 6 bases and J by 4 bases, with 13 bases between. CDR3 nucleotide sequence: TGCGCCAGCAAGGAGGTGGGGATCACCGGGGAGCTGTTTTTT. Amino acid sequence: CASKEVGITGELFF.

The chain uses TRBV7-2 and TRBJ1-2; D gene ambiguous. V was clipped by 5 bases and J by 0 bases, with 10 bases between them. The CDR3 consists of 14 residues. CDR1 is SGHTA and CDR2 is FQGNSA in the germline V gene. In nucleotides, the CDR3 is TGTGCCAGCAGCCATGGGAAAGCTAACTATGGCTACACCTTC. Translating gives CASSHGKANYGYTF.

J is TRBJ2-1 and V is TRBV5-1; 11 bases are shared with TRBD2. V lost 2 bases to trimming and J lost 3 bases; unmatched junction nucleotides: 4. The CDR3 has 16 residues. CDR1 and CDR2 (germline): SGHRS, YFSETQ. The CDR3 DNA sequence: TGCGCCAGCAGCTTACCCGGGACTAGCGGCTACAATGAGCAGTTCTTC. It encodes CASSLPGTSGYNEQFF.

This chain links TRBV4-2 with TRBJ1-2; TRBD1 is a possible D gene (6 bases). The length of the CDR3 is 17 residues. Per germline, CDR1 LGHNA and CDR2 YNFKEQ. The V end was cut by 0 bases, the J end by 4 bases, with 18 bases between. CDR3 nucleotide sequence: TGTGCCAGCAGCCAAGATGGGGGGGCAGGGCATTTCTATGGCTACACCTTC. This encodes CASSQDGGAGHFYGYTF.

J is TRBJ1-1 and V is TRBV7-2, with D tentatively TRBD1 (6 bases). The CDR3 is 13 residues long. V lost 5 bases and J 0 bases, leaving 7 bases between the germline ends. CDR1 SGHTA and CDR2 FQGNSA come from the germline V gene. CDR3 protein: CASSRQVNTEAFF. CDR3 nucleotide sequence: TGTGCCAGCAGCCGACAGGTGAACACTGAAGCTTTCTTT.

The chain carries TRBV7-2 and TRBJ1-6; D uncertain. Germline CDR1 SGHTA, CDR2 FQGNSA. CDR3 length: 14 amino acids. Trimming stripped 2 bases from V and 10 bases from J, with 12 bases between. Here the CDR3 DNA reads TGTGCCAGCAGCTTAATACTGGGTCCCTCACCCCTCCACTTT. Encoded protein: CASSLILGPSPLHF.

The chain joins TRBV23-1 to TRBJ1-5, with no clear D. TRBV23-1 counts as an open reading frame of uncertain function. The V and J ends lost 11 bases and 3 bases respectively, with 29 bases between them. The CDR3 loop spans 18 amino acids. This chain's CDR3 is CAAWRATGKAGSNQPQHF. DNA for the CDR3: TGCGCCGCCTGGAGGGCTACGGGGAAGGCGGGGTCCAATCAGCCCCAGCATTTT.

Only a few counts were recorded for this clone. This rearrangement joins TRBV2 to TRBJ1-3, with D perhaps matching TRBD1 (6 bases). Per the germline V gene, CDR1 is SNHLY and CDR2 is FYNNEI. V lost 6 bases, J lost 4 bases, and 13 bases lay in between. The CDR3 consists of 14 residues. CDR3 in amino acids: CASRIQGSGNTIYF. The CDR3 DNA follows: TGTGCCAGCAGGATACAGGGCTCCGGAAACACCATATATTTT.

The gene calls are TRBV7-3 and TRBJ2-5, with 8 bases matching TRBD1. There are 13 residues in the CDR3. The ends lost 5 bases at V and 5 bases at J; junction bases unmatched: 4. Per the germline V gene, CDR1 is SGHTA and CDR2 is FQGTGA. CDR3 residues: CASSPTGGETQYF. The CDR3 DNA reads TGTGCCAGCAGCCCTACAGGGGGGGAGACCCAGTACTTC.

The sample holds a few counts of this clone. Different DNA sequences within this sample yield the same CDR3. This chain links TRBV29-1 with TRBJ2-5, with 8 bases that match TRBD2. The CDR3 totals 13 residues. V trimming: 1 base; J trimming: 4 bases; junction bases outside the gene matches: 2. Germline V CDR1 and CDR2: SQVTM, ANQGSEA. CDR3 residues: CSVEGLAGETQYF. In nucleotides, the CDR3 is TGCAGCGTTGAAGGGCTAGCGGGAGAGACCCAGTACTTC.

In the case of this clone: In the same sample, other DNA sequences code for this CDR3. The chain combines TRBV6-5 with TRBJ2-3, with D uncertain. The CDR3 runs 13 residues. The germline CDR1 and CDR2 sequences are MNHEY and SVGAGI. The germline V and J ends were trimmed by 8 bases and 4 bases, with 13 bases remaining between them. Here the CDR3 reads CASRLAGADTQYF. The DNA of the CDR3 is TGTGCCAGCCGGCTCGCAGGCGCAGATACGCAGTATTTT.